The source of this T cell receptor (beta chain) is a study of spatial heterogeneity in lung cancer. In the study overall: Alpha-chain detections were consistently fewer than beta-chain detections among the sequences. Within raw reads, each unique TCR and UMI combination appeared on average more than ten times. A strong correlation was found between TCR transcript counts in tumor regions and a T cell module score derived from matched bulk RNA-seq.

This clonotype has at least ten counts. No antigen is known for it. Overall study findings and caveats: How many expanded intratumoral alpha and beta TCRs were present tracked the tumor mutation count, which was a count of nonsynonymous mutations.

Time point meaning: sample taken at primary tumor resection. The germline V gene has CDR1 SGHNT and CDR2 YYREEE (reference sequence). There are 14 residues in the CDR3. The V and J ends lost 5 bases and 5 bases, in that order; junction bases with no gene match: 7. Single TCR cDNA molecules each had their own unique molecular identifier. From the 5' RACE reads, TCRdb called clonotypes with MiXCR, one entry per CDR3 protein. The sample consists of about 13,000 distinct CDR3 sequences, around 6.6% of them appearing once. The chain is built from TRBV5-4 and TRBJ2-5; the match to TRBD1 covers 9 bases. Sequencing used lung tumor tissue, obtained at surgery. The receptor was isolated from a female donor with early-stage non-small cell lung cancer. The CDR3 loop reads CASRHRDRVETQYF. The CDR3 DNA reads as TGTGCCAGCAGGCACCGGGACAGGGTCGAGACCCAGTACTTC.